A selection of T cell receptor beta chains follows, all from one sample in a study of shared clonotypes between healthy human individuals. Profiling relied on immunoSEQ multiplex PCR, and the TCRdb table lists in-frame clones only, not all of them. The sample contains roughly 550,000 clones, nearly 97% of which appear only once. The sequencing sample was made of naive CD8+ T cells sorted from blood. The receptors derive from a woman aged 25 to 39 in good health. Each CDR3 is given with its conserved first and last residue. A D gene is named only where the DNA matches it firmly. Only some rows state a clone size, as once, few, many or a class for expanded clones.

d_gene	v_gene	abundance	j_gene	CDR3nt	CDR3aa
TRBD2	TRBV29-1	-	TRBJ2-1	TGCAGCGTTGAGGGGACTAGCCTCTACAATGAGCAGTTCTTC	CSVEGTSLYNEQFF
TRBD1	TRBV28	-	TRBJ1-5	TGTGCCAGCAGTTTATGGGGACAGGGAGATCAGCCCCAGCATTTT	CASSLWGQGDQPQHF
-	TRBV29-1	-	TRBJ2-7	TGCAGCGTTCAGGTTAACTCCTACGAGCAGTACTTC	CSVQVNSYEQYF
-	TRBV10-3	-	TRBJ2-7	TGTGCCATCAGTGACCCTGGGACCGGTCTAGTTGAGCAGTACTTC	CAISDPGTGLVEQYF
-	TRBV6-5	-	TRBJ1-6	TGTGCCAGCAGAGACAGCGGGAATTCACCCCTCCACTTT	CASRDSGNSPLHF
-	TRBV27	-	TRBJ2-3	TGTGCCAGCAGTTTTAGGGATACGCAGTATTTT	CASSFRDTQYF
-	TRBV19	-	TRBJ2-2	TGTGCCAGTAGTATCGGGCGGCGACAGTTGAGCACCGGGGAGCTGTTTTTT	CASSIGRRQLSTGELFF
-	TRBV28	once	TRBJ2-2	TGTGCCAGCAGTTTAATCCCGATCGGGTCTCCCACCGGGGAGCTGTTTTTT	CASSLIPIGSPTGELFF
-	TRBV5-4	-	TRBJ2-7	TGTGCCAGCAGCCAGGACAGTGGTGTTCTGTACTTC	CASSQDSGVLYF
TRBD2	TRBV9	-	TRBJ2-1	TGTGCCAGCAGCGGAGCGGGAGGGCCCAACAATGAGCAGTTCTTC	CASSGAGGPNNEQFF
-	TRBV9	-	TRBJ1-1	TGTGCCAGCAGCGTAGATCTGCTGTACACTGAAGCTTTCTTT	CASSVDLLYTEAFF
-	TRBV28	-	TRBJ2-7	TGTGCCAGCAGTCTGGGGACGGGGTACGAGCAGTACTTC	CASSLGTGYEQYF
TRBD1	TRBV6-5	once	TRBJ1-6	TGTGCCAGCAGTTACTCTGGAGGGGGCGATTTTTCACCCCTCCACTTT	CASSYSGGGDFSPLHF
TRBD1	TRBV23-1	-	TRBJ2-6	TGCGCCAGCTTCCCCGTATACTCAGGGGGCGTCTCTGGGGCCAACGTCCTGACTTTC	CASFPVYSGGVSGANVLTF
TRBD2	TRBV9	-	TRBJ2-3	TGTGCCAGCAGCCCCGGGGGGGGAAGCACAGATACGCAGTATTTT	CASSPGGGSTDTQYF
TRBD2	TRBV7-8	-	TRBJ2-7	TGTGCCAGCAGCTTTATCCGCGGGAGGGGCCCCTACGAGCAGTACTTC	CASSFIRGRGPYEQYF
-	TRBV7-9	-	TRBJ2-7	TGTGCCAGCAGCTTAGGGACTGCCTACGAGCAGTACTTC	CASSLGTAYEQYF
-	TRBV2	-	TRBJ2-2	TGTGCCAGCAGTGGCGGCTTGAACACCGGGGAGCTGTTTTTT	CASSGGLNTGELFF
-	TRBV28	-	TRBJ1-2	TGTGCCAGCGGTCCGTCCCTTGGCGGCTACACCTTC	CASGPSLGGYTF
-	TRBV27	-	TRBJ1-5	TGTGCCAGCAGCCTCCAGGGATCTTATAGCAATCAGCCCCAGCATTTT	CASSLQGSYSNQPQHF
-	TRBV28	once	TRBJ2-5	TGTGCCAGCAGCCCACAAGGGCAAGAGACCCAGTACTTC	CASSPQGQETQYF
-	TRBV28	-	TRBJ2-7	TGTGCCAGCAGTCCCCGAGTGGTAGCCTCTGGACAGTACTTC	CASSPRVVASGQYF
-	TRBV2	-	TRBJ2-1	TGTGCCAGCAGTGAATATATTGGGAGCTCCTACAATGAGCAGTTCTTC	CASSEYIGSSYNEQFF
TRBD2	TRBV19	-	TRBJ2-1	TGTGCCAGTAGTATCGGAGCGGGAGAGGAGAATGAGCAGTTCTTC	CASSIGAGEENEQFF